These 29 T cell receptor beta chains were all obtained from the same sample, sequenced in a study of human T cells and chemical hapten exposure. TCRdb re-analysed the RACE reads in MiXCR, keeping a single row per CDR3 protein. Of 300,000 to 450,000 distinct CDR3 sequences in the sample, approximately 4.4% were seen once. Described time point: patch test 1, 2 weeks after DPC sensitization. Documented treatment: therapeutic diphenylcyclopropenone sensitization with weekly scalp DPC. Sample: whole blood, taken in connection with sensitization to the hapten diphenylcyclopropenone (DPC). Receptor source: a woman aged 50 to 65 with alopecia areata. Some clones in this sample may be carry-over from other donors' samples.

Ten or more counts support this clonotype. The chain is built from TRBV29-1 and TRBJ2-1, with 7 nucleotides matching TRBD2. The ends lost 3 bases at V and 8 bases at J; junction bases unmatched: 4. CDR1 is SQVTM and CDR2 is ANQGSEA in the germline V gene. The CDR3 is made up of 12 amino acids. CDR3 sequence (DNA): TGCAGCGTTGAGGGAGGGATCGATGAGCAGTTCTTC. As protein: CSVEGGIDEQFF.

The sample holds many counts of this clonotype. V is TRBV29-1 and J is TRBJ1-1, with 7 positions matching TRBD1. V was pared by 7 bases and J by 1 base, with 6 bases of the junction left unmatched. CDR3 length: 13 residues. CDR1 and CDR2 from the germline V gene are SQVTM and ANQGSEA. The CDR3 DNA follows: TGCAGCGCTCGACAGGGTACGAACACTGAAGCTTTCTTT. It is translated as CSARQGTNTEAFF.

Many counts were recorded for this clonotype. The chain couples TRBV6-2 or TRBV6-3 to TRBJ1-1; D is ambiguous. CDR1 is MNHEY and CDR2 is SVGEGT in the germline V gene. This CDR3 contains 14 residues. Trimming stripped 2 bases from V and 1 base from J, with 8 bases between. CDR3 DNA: TGTGCCAGCAGTTACGCCCTGACGAACACTGAAGCTTTCTTT. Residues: CASSYALTNTEAFF.

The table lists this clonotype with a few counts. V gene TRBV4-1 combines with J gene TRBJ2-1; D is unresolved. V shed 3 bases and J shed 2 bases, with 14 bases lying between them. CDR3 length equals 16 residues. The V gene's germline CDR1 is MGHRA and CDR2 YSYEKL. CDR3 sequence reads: CASSHRASPAYNEQFF. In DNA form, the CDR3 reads TGCGCCAGCAGCCACCGTGCGAGCCCTGCCTACAATGAGCAGTTCTTC.

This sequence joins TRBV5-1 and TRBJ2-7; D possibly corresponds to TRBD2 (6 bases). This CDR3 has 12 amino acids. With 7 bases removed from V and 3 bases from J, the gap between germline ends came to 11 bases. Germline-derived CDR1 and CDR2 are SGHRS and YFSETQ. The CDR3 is CASAGLDYEQYF. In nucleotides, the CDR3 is TGCGCCAGCGCGGGACTCGACTACGAGCAGTACTTC.

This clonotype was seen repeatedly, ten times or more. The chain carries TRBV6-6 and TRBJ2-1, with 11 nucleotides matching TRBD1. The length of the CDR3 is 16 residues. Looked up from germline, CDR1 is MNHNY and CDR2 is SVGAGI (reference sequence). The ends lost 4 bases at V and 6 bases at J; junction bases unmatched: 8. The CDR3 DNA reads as TGTGCCAGCAGTTCCCGGGGACAGGGGGGAGCCAATGAGCAGTTCTTC. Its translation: CASSSRGQGGANEQFF.

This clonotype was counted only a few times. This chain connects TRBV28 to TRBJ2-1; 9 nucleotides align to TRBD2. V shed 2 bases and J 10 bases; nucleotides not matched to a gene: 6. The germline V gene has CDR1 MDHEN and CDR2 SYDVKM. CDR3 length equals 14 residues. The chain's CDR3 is CASSLVAGEKEQFF. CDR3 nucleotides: TGTGCCAGCAGTTTAGTAGCGGGAGAAAAAGAGCAGTTCTTC.

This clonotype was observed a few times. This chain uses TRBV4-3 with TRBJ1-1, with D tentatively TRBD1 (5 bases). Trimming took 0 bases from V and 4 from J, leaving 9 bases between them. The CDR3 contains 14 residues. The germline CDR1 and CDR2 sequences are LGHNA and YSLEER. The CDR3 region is CASSQDRDVTEAFF. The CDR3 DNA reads TGCGCCAGCAGCCAAGACAGGGATGTCACTGAAGCTTTCTTT.

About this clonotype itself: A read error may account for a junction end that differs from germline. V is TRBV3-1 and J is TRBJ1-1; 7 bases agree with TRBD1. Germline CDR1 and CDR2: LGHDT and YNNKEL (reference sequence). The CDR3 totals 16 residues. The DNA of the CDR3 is TGTGCCAGCGGCCAAGGGGACAGTAGAATGAACACTGAAGCTTTCTTT. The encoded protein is CASGQGDSRMNTEAFF. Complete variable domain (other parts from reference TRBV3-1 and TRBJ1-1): DTAVSQTPKYLVTQMGNDKSIKCEQNLGHDTMYWYKQDSKKFLKIMFSYNNKELIINETVPNRFSPKSPDKAHLNLHINSLELGDSAVYFCASGQGDSRMNTEAFFGQGTRLTVV.

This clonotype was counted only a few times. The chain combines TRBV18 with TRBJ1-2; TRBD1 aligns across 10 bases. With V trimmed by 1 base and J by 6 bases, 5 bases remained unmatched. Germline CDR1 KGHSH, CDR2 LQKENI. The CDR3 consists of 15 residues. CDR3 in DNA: TGTGCCAGCTCACCACAGCGGGACAGGGGCGATGGCTACACCTTC. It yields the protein CASSPQRDRGDGYTF.

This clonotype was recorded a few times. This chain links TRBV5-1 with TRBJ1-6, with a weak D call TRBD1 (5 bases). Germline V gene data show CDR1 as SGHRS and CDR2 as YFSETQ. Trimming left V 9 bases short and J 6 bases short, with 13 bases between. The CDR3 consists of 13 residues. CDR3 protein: CATRDGLNSPLHF. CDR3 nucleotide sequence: TGCGCCACCAGGGACGGACTTAATTCACCCCTCCACTTT.

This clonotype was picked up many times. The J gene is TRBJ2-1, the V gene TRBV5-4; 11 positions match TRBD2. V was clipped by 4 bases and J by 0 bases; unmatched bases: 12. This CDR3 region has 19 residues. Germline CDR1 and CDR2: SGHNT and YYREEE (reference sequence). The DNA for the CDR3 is TGTGCCAGCAGCCCCGGGCTAGCGGGAGGCTTGAGCTCCTACAATGAGCAGTTCTTC. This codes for CASSPGLAGGLSSYNEQFF.

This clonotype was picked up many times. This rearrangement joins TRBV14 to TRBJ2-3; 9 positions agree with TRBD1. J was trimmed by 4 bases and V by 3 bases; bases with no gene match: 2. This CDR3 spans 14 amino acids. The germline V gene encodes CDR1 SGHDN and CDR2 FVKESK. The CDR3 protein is CASSQGQGPDTQYF. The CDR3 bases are TGTGCCAGCAGCCAGGGACAGGGTCCAGATACGCAGTATTTT.

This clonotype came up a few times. CDR3 region: CSVDGGAGEQYF. DNA for the CDR3: TGCAGCGTTGATGGCGGTGCGGGGGAGCAGTACTTC. The rearrangement links TRBV29-1 to TRBJ2-7; a possible D gene is TRBD2 (6 bases). This CDR3 is built from 12 residues. The germline V and J ends were trimmed by 3 bases and 7 bases, with 13 bases remaining between them. Germline V gene lookup returns CDR1 SQVTM and CDR2 ANQGSEA.

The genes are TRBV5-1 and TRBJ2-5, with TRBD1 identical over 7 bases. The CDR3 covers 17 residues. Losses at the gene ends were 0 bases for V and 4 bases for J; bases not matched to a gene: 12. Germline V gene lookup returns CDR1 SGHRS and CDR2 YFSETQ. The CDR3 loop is CASSLALLRGTPETQYF. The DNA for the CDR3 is TGCGCCAGCAGCTTGGCCCTTCTCAGGGGGACCCCAGAGACCCAGTACTTC.

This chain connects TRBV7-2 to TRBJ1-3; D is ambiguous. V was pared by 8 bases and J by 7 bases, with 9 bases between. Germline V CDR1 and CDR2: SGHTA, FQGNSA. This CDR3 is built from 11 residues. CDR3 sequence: CASLLWNTIYF. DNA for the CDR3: TGTGCCAGCCTTTTATGGAACACCATATATTTT.

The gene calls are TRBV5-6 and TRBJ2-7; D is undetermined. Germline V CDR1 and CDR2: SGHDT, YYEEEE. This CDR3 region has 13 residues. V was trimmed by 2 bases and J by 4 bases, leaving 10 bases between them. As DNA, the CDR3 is TGTGCCAGCAGCTTACCAGCCGGGTACGAGCAGTACTTC. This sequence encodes CASSLPAGYEQYF.

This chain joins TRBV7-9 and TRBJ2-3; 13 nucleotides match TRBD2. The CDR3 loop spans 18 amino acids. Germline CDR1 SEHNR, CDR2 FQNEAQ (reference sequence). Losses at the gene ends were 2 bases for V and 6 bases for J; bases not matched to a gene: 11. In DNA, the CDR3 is TGTGCCAGCAGCTTATCCAGACTAGCGGGAGGAGGGGGTGATACGCAGTATTTT. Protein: CASSLSRLAGGGGDTQYF. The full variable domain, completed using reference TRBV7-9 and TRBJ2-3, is DTGVSQNPRHKITKRGQNVTFRCDPISEHNRLYWYRQTLGQGPEFLTYFQNEAQLEKSRLLSDRFSAERPKGSFSTLEIQRTEQGDSAMYLCASSLSRLAGGGGDTQYFGPGTRLTVL.

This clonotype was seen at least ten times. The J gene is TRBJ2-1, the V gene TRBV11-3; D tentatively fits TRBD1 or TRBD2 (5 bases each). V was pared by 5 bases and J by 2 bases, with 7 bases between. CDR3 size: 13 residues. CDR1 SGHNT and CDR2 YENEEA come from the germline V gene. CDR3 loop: CASSPGPYNEQFF. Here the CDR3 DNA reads TGTGCCAGCAGCCCGGGACCCTACAATGAGCAGTTCTTC.

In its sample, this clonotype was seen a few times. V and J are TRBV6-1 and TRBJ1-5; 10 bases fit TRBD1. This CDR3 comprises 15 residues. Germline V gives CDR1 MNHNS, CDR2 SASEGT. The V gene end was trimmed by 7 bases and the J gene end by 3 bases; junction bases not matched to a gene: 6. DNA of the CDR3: TGTGCCAGCAACTCGGGGACAGGGGCCAATCAGCCCCAGCATTTT. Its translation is CASNSGTGANQPQHF.

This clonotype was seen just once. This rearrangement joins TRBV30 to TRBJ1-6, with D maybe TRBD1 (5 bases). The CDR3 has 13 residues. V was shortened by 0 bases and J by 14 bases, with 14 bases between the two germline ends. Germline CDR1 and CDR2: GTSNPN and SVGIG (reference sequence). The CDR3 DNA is TGTGCCTGGAGTGTGGGACCCCGGTCAGCCCTCCACTTT. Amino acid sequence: CAWSVGPRSALHF.

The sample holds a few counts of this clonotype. DNA for the CDR3: TGTGCCAGCAGCCCCACGACCAGCGGACTGTATGGCTACACCTTC. It specifies CASSPTTSGLYGYTF. The chain recombines TRBV7-2 with TRBJ1-2; D unclear. There are 15 residues in the CDR3. Per the germline V gene, CDR1 is SGHTA and CDR2 is FQGNSA. Trimming removed 5 bases at V and 5 bases at J, with 18 bases between.

The CDR3, as DNA: TGCGCCAGCAGCTTGGCGGGACAGAGTTACACAGATACGCAGTATTTT. Its protein product is CASSLAGQSYTDTQYF. The chain combines TRBV5-1 with TRBJ2-3, with 7 bases identical to TRBD1. Trimming removed 0 bases from V and 2 bases from J; junction bases left unmatched: 6. The CDR3 is made up of 16 amino acids. The germline gives CDR1 SGHRS, CDR2 YFSETQ.

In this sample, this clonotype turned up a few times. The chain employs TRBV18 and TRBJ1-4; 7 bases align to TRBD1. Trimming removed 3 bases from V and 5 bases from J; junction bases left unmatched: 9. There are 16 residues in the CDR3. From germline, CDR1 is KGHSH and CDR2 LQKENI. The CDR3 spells CASSPTGQVGNEKLFF. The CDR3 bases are TGTGCCAGCTCACCCACCGGACAGGTTGGGAATGAAAAACTGTTTTTT.

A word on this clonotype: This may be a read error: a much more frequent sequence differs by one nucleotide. The CDR3: CASSLGGENQPRHF. CDR3 sequence (DNA): TGTGCCAGCAGCTTAGGGGGGGAGAATCAGCCCCGGCATTTT. The rearrangement joins TRBV13 to TRBJ1-5; TRBD1 might be the D (5 bases). The CDR3 loop spans 14 amino acids. Germline CDR1 PRHDT, CDR2 FYEKMQ (reference sequence).

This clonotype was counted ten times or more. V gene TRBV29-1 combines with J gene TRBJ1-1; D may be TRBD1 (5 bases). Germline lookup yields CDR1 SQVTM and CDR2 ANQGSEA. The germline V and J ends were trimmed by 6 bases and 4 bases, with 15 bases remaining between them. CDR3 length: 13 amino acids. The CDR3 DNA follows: TGCAGCGTGGACCATACAGGCCCCACTGAAGCTTTCTTT. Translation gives CSVDHTGPTEAFF.

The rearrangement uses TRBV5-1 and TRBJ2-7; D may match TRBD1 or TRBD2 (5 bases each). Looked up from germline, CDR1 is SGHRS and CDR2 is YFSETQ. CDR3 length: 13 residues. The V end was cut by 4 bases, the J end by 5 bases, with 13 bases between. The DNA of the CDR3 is TGCGCCAGCAGCATAATGACAGCGGACGAGCAGTACTTC. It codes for CASSIMTADEQYF.

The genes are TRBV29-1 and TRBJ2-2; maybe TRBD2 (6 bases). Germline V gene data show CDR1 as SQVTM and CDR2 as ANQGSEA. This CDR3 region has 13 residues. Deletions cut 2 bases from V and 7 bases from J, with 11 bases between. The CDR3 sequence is CSVESPGGGELFF. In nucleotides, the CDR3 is TGCAGCGTTGAATCCCCCGGGGGCGGGGAGCTGTTTTTT.

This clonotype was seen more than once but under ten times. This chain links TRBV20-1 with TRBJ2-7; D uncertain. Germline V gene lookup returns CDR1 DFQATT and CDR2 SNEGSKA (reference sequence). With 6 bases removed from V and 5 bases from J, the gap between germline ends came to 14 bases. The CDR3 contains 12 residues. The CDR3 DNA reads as TGCAGTGCCACCTTCCGTTCGGACGAGCAGTACTTC. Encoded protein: CSATFRSDEQYF.